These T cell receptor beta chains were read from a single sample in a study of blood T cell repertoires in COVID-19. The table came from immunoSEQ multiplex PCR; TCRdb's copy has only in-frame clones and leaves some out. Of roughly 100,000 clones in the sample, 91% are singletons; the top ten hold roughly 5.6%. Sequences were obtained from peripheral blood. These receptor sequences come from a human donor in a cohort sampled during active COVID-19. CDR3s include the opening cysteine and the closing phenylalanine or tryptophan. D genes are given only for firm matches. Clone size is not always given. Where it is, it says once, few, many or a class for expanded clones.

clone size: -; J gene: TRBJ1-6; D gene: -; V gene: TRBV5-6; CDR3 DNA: TGTGCCAGCAGCCCATCCGCCAGGGGTTCACCCCTCCACTTT; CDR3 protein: CASSPSARGSPLHF
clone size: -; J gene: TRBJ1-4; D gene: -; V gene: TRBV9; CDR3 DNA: TGTGCCAGCAGCGCGGGACACTGGGCGGAAAAACTGTTTTTT; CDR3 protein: CASSAGHWAEKLFF
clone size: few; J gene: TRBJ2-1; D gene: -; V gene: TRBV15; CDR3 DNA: TGTGCCACCAGCAGAGTCCCGGGACAAGAGAGTGAGCAGTTCTTC; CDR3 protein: CATSRVPGQESEQFF
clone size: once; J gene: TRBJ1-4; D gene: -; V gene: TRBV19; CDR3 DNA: TGTGCCAGTAGTATTGGACAAGTTAATGAAAAACTGTTTTTT; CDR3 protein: CASSIGQVNEKLFF
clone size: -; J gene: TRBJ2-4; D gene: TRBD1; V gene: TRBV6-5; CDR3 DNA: TGTGCCAGCAGTCAACAGGGGAACAAAAACATTCAGTACTTC; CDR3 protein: CASSQQGNKNIQYF
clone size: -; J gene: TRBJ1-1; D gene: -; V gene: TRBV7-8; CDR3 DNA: TGTGCCAGCAGCTTATTGGGTCCGGGGAACACTGAAGCTTTCTTT; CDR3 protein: CASSLLGPGNTEAFF
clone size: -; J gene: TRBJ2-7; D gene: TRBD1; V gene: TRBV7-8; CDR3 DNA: TGTGCCAGCAGCACCCCAGGGGGCGGAAAAGGGTACGAGCAGTACTTC; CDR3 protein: CASSTPGGGKGYEQYF
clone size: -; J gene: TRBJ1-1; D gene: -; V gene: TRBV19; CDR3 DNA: TGTGCCAGTAGTATAGATGAGGCAGGGGCTACTGAAGCTTTCTTT; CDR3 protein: CASSIDEAGATEAFF
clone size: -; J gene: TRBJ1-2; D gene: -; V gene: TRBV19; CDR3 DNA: TGTGCCAGTAGTCCGGTGGCTAACTATGGCTACACCTTC; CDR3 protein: CASSPVANYGYTF
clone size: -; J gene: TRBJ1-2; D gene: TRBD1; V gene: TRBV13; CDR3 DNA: TGTGCCAGCCTTCAGCGAGGGGGCGAGGGCTACACCTTC; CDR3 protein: CASLQRGGEGYTF
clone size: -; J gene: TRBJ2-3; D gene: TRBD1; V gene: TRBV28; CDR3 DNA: TGTGCCAGCAGGGGACAGGCAAGCACAGATACGCAGTATTTT; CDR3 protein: CASRGQASTDTQYF
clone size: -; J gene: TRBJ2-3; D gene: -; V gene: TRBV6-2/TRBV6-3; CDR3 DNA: TGTGCCAGCAGTTACTTACTTGGTATGGATACGCAGTATTTT; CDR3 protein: CASSYLLGMDTQYF
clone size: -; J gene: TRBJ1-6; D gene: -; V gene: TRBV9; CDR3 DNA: TGTGCCAGCAGCGTAGCAGGGGACAATTCACCCCTCCACTTT; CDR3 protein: CASSVAGDNSPLHF
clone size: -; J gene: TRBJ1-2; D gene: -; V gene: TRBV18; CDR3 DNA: TGTGCCAGCTCACCCGGACGGGCGGGGTCTGGCTACACCTTC; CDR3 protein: CASSPGRAGSGYTF
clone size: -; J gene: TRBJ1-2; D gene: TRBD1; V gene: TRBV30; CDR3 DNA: TGTGCCTGGAGTGTACGGATGTCCCGGGACAGTATCGGGGATGGCTACACCTTC; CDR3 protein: CAWSVRMSRDSIGDGYTF
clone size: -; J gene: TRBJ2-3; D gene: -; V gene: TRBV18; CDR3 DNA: TGTGCCAGCTCGCCCCAGGATACGCAGTATTTT; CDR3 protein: CASSPQDTQYF
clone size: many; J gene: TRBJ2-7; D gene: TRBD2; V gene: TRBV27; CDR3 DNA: TGTGCCAGCAGTACATATAGCGGGAGCGGGTACGAGCAGTACTTC; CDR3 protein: CASSTYSGSGYEQYF
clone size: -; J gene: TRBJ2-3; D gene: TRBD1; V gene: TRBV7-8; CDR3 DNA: TGTGCCAGCAGCTTAACGCAGGGGGTTACAGATACGCAGTATTTT; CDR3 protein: CASSLTQGVTDTQYF
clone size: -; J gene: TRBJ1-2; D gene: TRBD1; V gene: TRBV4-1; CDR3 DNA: TGCGCCAGCAGCCCGTACAGGGGGCTTAACTATGGCTACACCTTC; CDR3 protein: CASSPYRGLNYGYTF
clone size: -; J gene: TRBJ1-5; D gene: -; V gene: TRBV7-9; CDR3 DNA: TGTGCCAGCAGCTTAAGTATGGCAGGGGATCAGCCCCAGCATTTT; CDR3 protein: CASSLSMAGDQPQHF
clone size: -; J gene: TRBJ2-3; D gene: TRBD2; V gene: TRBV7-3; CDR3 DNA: TGTGCCAGCAGCATACGCCCGACTAGCGGGGGGGCCCCGGATACGCAGTATTTT; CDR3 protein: CASSIRPTSGGAPDTQYF
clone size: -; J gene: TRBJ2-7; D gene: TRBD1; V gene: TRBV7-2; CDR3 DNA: TGTGCCAGCAGCTCATCCGGGACAGGGGGGCTCGAGCAGTACTTC; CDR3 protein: CASSSSGTGGLEQYF
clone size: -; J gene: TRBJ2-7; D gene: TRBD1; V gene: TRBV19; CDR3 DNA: TGTGCCAGTAGTATAGGGACAGGGTACTACGAGCAGTACTTC; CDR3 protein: CASSIGTGYYEQYF
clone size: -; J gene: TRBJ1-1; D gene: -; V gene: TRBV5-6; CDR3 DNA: TGTGCCAGCAGCTTGTGGGGGGGTACTGAAGCTTTCTTT; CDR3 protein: CASSLWGGTEAFF
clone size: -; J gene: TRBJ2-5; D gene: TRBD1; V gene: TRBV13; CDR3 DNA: TGTGCCAGCAGCCACACAGGGGCCCAACTCGAGACCCAGTACTTC; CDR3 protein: CASSHTGAQLETQYF
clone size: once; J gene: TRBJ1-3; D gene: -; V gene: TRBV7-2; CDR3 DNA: TGTGCCAGCAGCTCCCCCAGACAGGACGGAAACACCATATATTTT; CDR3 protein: CASSSPRQDGNTIYF
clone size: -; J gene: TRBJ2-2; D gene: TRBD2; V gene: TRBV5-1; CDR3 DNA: TGCGCCAGCAGCCCTGCATGGGGACTAGCGGGAGGTGAGAACACCGGGGAGCTGTTTTTT; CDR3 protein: CASSPAWGLAGGENTGELFF
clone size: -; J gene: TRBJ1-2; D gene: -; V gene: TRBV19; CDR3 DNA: TGTGCCACCAAGTTGGGGCCTAACTATGGCTACACCTTC; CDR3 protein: CATKLGPNYGYTF
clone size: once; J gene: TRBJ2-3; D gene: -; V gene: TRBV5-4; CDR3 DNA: TGTGCCAGCAGCCTTTCAGATACGCAGTATTTT; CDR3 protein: CASSLSDTQYF
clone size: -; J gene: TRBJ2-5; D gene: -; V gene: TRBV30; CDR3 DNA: TGTGCCCTAACTGGTCCCCCAGAGACCCAGTACTTC; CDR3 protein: CALTGPPETQYF
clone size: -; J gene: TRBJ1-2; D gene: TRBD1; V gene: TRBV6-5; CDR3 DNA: TGTGCCAGCCAGGGGGCGCTTGGCTACACCTTC; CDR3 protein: CASQGALGYTF
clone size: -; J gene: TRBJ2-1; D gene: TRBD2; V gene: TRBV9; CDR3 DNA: TGTGCCAGCAGCGCCAGACTAGCGGGGTACAATGAGCAGTTCTTC; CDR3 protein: CASSARLAGYNEQFF
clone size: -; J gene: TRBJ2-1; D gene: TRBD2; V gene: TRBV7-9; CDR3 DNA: TGTGCCAGCAGCCGCGGGACTAGCGGATACAATGAGCAGTTCTTC; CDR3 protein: CASSRGTSGYNEQFF
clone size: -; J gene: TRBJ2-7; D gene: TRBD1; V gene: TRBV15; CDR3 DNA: TGTGCCACCAGCAGGGACAGGTTCTACGAGCAGTACTTC; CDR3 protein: CATSRDRFYEQYF
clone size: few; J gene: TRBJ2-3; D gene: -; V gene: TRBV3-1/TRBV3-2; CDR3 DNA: TGTGCCAGCAGCCCAGACGGGACAAAAGGCTATACGCAGTATTTT; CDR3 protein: CASSPDGTKGYTQYF
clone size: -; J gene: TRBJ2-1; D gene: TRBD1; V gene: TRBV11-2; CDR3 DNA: TGTGCCAGCAGCGCCCTTACAGGGGTCAATGAGCAGTTCTTC; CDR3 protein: CASSALTGVNEQFF
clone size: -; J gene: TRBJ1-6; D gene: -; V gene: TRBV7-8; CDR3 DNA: TGTGCCAGCAGCTTATCTAGGCTCTATAATTCACCCCTCCACTTT; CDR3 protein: CASSLSRLYNSPLHF
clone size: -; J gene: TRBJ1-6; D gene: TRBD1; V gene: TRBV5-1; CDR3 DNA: TGCGCCAGCAGCTTGGGGACAGGCGGTTCACCCCTCCACTTT; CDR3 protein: CASSLGTGGSPLHF
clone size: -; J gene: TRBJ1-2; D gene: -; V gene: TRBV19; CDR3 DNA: TGTGCCAGTGATTACGGGACTAACTATGGCTACACCTTC; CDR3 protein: CASDYGTNYGYTF
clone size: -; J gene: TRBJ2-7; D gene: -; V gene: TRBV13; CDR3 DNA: TGTGCCAGCAGCTTAGATCCAGGGGCGACCTACGAGCAGTACTTC; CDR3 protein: CASSLDPGATYEQYF
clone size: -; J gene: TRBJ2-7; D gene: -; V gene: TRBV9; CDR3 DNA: TGTGCCAGCAGCCCGGAGTCATGGCCGCACTACGAGCAGTACTTC; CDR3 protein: CASSPESWPHYEQYF
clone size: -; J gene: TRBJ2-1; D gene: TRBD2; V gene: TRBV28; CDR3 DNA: TGTGCCAGCAGGTCCTTGGGCGGGAGGACCTCCTACAATGAGCAGTTCTTC; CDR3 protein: CASRSLGGRTSYNEQFF
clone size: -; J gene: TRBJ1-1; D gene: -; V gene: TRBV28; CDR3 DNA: TGTGCCAGCAGTTTGGGGGGACCGAACACTGAAGCTTTCTTT; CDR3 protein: CASSLGGPNTEAFF
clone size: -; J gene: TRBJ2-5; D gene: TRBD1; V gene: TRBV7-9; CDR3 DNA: TGTGCCGAGGGGGCGCACACGGAGACCCAGTACTTC; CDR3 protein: CAEGAHTETQYF
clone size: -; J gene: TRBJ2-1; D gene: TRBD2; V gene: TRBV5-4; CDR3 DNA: TGTGCCAGCAGGCCGACTAGCGGGAGGGCCAGCTCCTACAATGAGCAGTTCTTC; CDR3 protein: CASRPTSGRASSYNEQFF
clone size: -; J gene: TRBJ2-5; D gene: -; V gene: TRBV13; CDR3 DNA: TGTGCCAGCAGCTCCGGACAGCAAGAGACCCAGTACTTC; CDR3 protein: CASSSGQQETQYF
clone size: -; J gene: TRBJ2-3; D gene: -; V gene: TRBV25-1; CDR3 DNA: TGTGCCAGCAGTGAGGATTGGCTAGTCCCAGATACGCAGTATTTT; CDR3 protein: CASSEDWLVPDTQYF
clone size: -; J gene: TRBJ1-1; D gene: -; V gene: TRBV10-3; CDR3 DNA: TGTGCCATCAGTGACCCGGGGGGGGTCACTGAAGCTTTCTTT; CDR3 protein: CAISDPGGVTEAFF
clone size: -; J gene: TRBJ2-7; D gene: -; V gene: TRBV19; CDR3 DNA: TGTGCCAGTAGTAACGGAGCCTCCTACGAGCAGTACTTC; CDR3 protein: CASSNGASYEQYF
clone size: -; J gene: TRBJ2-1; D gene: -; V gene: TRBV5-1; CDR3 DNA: TGCGCCAGCTTCCTAGGGGGGGATCACTACAATGAGCAGTTCTTC; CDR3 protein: CASFLGGDHYNEQFF
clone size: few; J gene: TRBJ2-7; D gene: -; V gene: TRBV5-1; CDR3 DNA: TGCGCCAGCAGCTTGGGGGCGGGGGCCCCCTACGAGCAGTACTTC; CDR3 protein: CASSLGAGAPYEQYF
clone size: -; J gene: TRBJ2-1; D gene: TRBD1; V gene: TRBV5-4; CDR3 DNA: TGTGCCAGCAGCTCCCGGGACAGGGACCACAATGAGCAGTTCTTC; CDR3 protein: CASSSRDRDHNEQFF
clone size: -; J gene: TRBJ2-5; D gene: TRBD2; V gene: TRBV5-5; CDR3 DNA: TGTGCCAGCAGCTTAGGGGGACTAGCGAGTCGAGAGACCCAGTACTTC; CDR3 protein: CASSLGGLASRETQYF
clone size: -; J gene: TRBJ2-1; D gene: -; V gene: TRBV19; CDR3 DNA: TGTGCCAGTAGTATGCGGCCTTTTGCTGTTAGCTACAATGAGCAGTTCTTC; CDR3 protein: CASSMRPFAVSYNEQFF
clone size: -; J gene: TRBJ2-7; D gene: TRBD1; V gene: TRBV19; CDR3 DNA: TGTGCCAGTAGTGCTCGGACAGGCCCTTACGAGCAGTACTTC; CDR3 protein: CASSARTGPYEQYF
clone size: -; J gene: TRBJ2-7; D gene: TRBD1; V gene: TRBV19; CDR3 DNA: TGTGCCAGTAGTATTTCTGGGACAGCCTCCTACGAGCAGTACTTC; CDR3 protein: CASSISGTASYEQYF
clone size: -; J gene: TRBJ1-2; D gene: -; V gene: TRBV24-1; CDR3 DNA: TGTGCCACCAGTGAGGGGGGAGGCTACACCTTC; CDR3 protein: CATSEGGGYTF
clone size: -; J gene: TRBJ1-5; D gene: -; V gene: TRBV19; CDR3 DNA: TGTGCCAGTAGTACTAGCAGCCAGCCCCAGCATTTT; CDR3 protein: CASSTSSQPQHF
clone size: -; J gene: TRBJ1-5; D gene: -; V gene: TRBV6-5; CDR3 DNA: TGTGCCAGCAGTCTGGGGGGGAGTAATCAGCCCCAGCATTTT; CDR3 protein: CASSLGGSNQPQHF
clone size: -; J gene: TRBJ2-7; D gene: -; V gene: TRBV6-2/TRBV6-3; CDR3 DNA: TGTGCCAGCAGTTACCCAATTTACGAGCAGTACTTC; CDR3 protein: CASSYPIYEQYF